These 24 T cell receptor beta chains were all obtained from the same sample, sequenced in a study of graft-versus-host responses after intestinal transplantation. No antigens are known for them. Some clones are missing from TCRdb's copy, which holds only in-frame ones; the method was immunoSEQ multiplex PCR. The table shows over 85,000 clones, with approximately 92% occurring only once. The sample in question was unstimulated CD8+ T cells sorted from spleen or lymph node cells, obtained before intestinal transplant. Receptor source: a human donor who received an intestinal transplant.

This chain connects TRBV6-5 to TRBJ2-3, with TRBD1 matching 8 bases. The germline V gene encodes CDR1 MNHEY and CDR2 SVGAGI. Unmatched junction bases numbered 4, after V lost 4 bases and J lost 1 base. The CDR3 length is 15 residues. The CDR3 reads CASSSATGGTDTQYF. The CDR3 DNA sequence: TGTGCCAGCAGTTCCGCGACAGGGGGCACAGATACGCAGTATTTT.

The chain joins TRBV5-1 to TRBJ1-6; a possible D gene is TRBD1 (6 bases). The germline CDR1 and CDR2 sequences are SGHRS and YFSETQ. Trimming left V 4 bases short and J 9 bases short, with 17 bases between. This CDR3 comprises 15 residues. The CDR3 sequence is CASSQYRVPGSPLHF. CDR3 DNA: TGCGCCAGCAGCCAGTACAGGGTCCCTGGTTCACCCCTCCACTTT.

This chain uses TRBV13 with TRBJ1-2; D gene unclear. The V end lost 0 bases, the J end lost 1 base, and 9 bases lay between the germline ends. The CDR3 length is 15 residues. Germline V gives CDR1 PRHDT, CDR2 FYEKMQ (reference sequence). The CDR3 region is CASSLGSGYNYGYTF. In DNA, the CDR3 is TGTGCCAGCAGCTTAGGGTCGGGATATAACTATGGCTACACCTTC.

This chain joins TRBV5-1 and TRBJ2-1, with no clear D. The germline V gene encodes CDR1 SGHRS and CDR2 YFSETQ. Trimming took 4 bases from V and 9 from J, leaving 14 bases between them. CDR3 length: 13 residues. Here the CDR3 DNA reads TGCGCCAGCAGCGATGATTCTAGGCTTGAGCAGTTCTTC. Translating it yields CASSDDSRLEQFF.

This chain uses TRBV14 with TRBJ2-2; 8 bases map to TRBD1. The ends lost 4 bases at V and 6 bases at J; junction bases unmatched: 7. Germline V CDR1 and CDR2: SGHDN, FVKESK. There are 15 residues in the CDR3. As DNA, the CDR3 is TGTGCCAGCAGCCCCGGGACAGGCCTTCCCGGGGAGCTGTTTTTT. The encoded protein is CASSPGTGLPGELFF.

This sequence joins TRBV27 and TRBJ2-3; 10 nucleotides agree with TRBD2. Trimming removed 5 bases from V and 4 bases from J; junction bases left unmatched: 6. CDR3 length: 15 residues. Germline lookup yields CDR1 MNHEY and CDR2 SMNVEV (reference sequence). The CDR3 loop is CASSPLAGVADTQYF. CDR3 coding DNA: TGTGCCAGCAGTCCGCTAGCGGGAGTCGCAGATACGCAGTATTTT.

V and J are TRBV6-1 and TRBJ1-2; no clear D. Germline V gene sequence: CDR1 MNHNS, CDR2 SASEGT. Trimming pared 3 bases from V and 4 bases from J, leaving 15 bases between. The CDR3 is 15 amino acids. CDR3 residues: CASSEGITDFYGYTF. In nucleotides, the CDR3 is TGTGCCAGCAGTGAGGGTATAACGGACTTCTATGGCTACACCTTC.

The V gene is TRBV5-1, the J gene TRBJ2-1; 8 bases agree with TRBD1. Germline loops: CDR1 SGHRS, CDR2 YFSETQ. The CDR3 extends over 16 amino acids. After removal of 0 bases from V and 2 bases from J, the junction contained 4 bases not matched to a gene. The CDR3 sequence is CASSLGGTGAYNEQFF. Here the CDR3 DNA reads TGCGCCAGCAGCTTGGGTGGGACAGGAGCCTACAATGAGCAGTTCTTC.

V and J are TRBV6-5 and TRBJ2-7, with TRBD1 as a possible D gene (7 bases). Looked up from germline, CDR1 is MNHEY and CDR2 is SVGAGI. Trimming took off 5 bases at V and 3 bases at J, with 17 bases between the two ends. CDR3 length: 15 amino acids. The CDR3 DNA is TGTGCCAGCAGTCAATGGCGTCAGGGGGGCTACGAGCAGTACTTC. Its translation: CASSQWRQGGYEQYF.

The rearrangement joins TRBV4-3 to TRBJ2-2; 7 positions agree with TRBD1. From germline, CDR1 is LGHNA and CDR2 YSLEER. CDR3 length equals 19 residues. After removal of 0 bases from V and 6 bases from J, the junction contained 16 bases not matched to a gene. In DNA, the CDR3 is TGCGCCAGCAGCCAAGATCTTTGGCCAGGGGGTGGCTTCGCCGGGGAGCTGTTTTTT. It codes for CASSQDLWPGGGFAGELFF.

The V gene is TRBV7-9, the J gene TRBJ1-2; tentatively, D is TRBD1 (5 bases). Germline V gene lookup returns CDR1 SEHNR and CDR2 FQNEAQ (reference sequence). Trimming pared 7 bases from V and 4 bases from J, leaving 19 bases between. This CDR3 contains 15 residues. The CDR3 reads CASTPSPGFGYGYTF. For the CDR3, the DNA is TGTGCCAGCACCCCCAGCCCAGGGTTCGGCTATGGCTACACCTTC.

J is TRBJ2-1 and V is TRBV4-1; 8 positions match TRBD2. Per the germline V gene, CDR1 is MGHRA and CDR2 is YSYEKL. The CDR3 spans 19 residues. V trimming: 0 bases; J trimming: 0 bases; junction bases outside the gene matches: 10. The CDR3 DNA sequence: TGCGCCAGCAGCCAAGATACAACTAGCGGTAAGAGCTCCTACAATGAGCAGTTCTTC. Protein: CASSQDTTSGKSSYNEQFF.

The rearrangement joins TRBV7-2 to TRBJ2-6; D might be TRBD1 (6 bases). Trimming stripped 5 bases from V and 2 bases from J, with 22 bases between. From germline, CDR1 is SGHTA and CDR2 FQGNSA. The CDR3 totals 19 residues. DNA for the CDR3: TGTGCCAGCAGCCCGACCGTGGGGGCGGGTCGGACTGGGGCCAACGTCCTGACTTTC. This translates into CASSPTVGAGRTGANVLTF.

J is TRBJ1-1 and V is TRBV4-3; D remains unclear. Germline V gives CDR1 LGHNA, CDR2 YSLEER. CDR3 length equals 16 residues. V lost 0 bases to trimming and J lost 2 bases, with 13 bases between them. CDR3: CASSQDLTSLNTEAFF. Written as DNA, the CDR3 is TGCGCCAGCAGCCAAGATTTAACCAGTCTTAACACTGAAGCTTTCTTT.

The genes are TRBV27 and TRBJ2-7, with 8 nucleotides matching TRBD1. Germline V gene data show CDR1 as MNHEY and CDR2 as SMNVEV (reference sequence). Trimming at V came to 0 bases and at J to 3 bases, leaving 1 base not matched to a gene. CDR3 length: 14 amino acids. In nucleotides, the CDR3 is TGTGCCAGCAGTTTATCTACAGGGGGCTACGAGCAGTACTTC. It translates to CASSLSTGGYEQYF.

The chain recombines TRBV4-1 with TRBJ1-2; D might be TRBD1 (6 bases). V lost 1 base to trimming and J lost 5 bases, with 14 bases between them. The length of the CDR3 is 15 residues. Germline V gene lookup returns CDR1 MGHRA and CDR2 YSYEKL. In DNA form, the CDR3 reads TGCGCCAGCAGCCAAGGCTACGGGACATCGTATGGCTACACCTTC. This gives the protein CASSQGYGTSYGYTF.

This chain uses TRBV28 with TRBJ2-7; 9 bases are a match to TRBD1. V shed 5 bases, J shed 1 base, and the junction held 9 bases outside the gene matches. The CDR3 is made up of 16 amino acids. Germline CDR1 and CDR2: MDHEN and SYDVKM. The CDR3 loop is CASSPRTGAVSYEQYF. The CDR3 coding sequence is TGTGCCAGCAGTCCCCGGACAGGGGCAGTTTCCTACGAGCAGTACTTC.

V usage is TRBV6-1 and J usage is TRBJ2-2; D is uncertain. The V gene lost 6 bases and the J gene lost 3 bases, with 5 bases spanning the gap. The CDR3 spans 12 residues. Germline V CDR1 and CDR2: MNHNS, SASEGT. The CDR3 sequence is CASRGDTGELFF. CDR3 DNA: TGTGCCAGCAGGGGCGACACCGGGGAGCTGTTTTTT.

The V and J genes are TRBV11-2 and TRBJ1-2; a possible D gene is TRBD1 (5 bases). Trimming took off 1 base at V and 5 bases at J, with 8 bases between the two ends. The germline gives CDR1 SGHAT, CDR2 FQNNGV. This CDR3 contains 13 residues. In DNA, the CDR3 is TGTGCCAGCAGCTTAGGGGGGAGGTATGGCTACACCTTC. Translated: CASSLGGRYGYTF.

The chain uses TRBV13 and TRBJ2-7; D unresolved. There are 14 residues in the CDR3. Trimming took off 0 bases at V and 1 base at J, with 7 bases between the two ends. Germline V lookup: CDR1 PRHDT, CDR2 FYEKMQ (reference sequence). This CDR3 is CASSLGRQSYEQYF. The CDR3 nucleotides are TGTGCCAGCAGCTTAGGCAGGCAGTCCTACGAGCAGTACTTC.

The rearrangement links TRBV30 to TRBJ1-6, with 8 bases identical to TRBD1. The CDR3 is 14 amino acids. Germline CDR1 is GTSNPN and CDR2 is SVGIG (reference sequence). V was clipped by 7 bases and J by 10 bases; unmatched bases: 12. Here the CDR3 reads CASHLTGVGSPLHF. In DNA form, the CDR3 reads TGTGCCTCCCACTTGACAGGGGTTGGGTCACCCCTCCACTTT.

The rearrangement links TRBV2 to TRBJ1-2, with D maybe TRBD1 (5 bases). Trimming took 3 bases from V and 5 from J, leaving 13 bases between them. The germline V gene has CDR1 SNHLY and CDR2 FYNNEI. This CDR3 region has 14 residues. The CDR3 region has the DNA TGTGCCAGCAGTGAGCGGCAGGGTCCTTATGGCTACACCTTC. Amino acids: CASSERQGPYGYTF.

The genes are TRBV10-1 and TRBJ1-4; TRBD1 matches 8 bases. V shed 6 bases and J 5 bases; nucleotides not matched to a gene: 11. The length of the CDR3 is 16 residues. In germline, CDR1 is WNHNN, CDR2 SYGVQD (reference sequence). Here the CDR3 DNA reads TGCGCCAGCAGCAGAACCCTAGGGACAGGAAATGAAAAACTGTTTTTT. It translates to CASSRTLGTGNEKLFF.

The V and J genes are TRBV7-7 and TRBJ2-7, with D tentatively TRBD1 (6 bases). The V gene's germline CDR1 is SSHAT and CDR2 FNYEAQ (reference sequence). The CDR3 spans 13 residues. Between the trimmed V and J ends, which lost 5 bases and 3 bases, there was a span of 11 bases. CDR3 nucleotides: TGTGCCAGCAGCACCCTACAGGGCTACGAGCAGTACTTC. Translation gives CASSTLQGYEQYF.